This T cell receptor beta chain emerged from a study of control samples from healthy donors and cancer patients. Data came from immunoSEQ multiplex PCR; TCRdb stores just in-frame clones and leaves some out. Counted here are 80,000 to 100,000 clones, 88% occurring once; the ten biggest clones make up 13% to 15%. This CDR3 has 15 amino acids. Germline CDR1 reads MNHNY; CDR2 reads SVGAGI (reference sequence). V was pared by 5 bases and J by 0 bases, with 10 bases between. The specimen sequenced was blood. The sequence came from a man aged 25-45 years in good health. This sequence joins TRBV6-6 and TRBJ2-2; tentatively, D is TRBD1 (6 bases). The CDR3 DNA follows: TGTGCCAGCAGTAAGGACAGAGCGAACACCGGGGAGCTGTTTTTT. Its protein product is CASSKDRANTGELFF.